Sequencing of this TCR beta chain was carried out in a study of T cells in Graves' hyperthyroidism and ophthalmopathy. Germline assignment: CDR1 MNHEY and CDR2 SVGEGT. The junction had 4 bases not matched to a gene; V was cut back by 2 bases and J by 7 bases. This CDR3 region has 14 residues. Study-level results: Model predictions of ophthalmopathy came a median approximately 6 months before onset. Stable hyperthyroidism was told apart from ophthalmopathy by a model built on 13 V-J features.

This clonotype was counted many times. Antigen specificity is unknown. RNA transcripts gave rise to amplified TCR beta CDR3 regions. TCR CDR3 regions were first amplified by RT-PCR with HTBI primers. TCRdb called the multiplex PCR reads again in MiXCR, with one record for every CDR3 protein. The sample holds 500,000 to 600,000 distinct CDR3 sequences; 16% are singletons and the top ten take about 20%. Absence of ophthalmopathy progression within 18 months defined stable Graves' hyperthyroidism. Disease duration under 2 months; hyperthyroidism patients were aged 18 to 65. This receptor was identified in a woman between 18 and 29 years old with Graves' hyperthyroidism. This chain joins TRBV6-2 or TRBV6-3 and TRBJ2-1; 8 nucleotides align to TRBD2. The sample consisted of blood. CDR3: CASSYQREWNEQFF. DNA for the CDR3: TGTGCCAGCAGTTACCAGCGGGAGTGGAATGAGCAGTTCTTC.